A selection of T cell receptor beta chains follows, all from one sample in a study of OX40 agonist ivuxolimab in advanced cancers. Profiling relied on immunoSEQ multiplex PCR, and the TCRdb table lists in-frame clones only, not all of them. The profile shows about 30,000 clones, more than 70% of them singletons. Sample: CD4+ or CD8+ T cells sorted from blood, taken in a trial of the OX40 agonist ivuxolimab. The source is an adult with an advanced solid tumor such as melanoma, head and neck, liver or kidney cancer. CDR3s include the opening cysteine and the closing phenylalanine or tryptophan. D genes are given only for firm matches. Size is omitted from some rows. Given values are once, few, many or a class for expanded clones.

V	J	size	D	DNA	CDR3
TRBV7-6	TRBJ2-6	NA	NA	TGTGCCAGCAGCCCCGGGCGGGGATCTGGGGCCAACGTCCTGACTTTC	CASSPGRGSGANVLTF
TRBV7-9	TRBJ1-3	NA	NA	TGTGCCAGCAGCTTTGGTGGGTACGGAAACACCATATATTTT	CASSFGGYGNTIYF
TRBV9	TRBJ1-5	few	TRBD1	TGTGCCAGCAGCGGGGACAGCAGCAATCAGCCCCAGCATTTT	CASSGDSSNQPQHF
TRBV7-2	TRBJ1-2	NA	NA	TGTGCCAGCAGCCCAGGACAGCCCCCAGGCACCTTC	CASSPGQPPGTF
TRBV7-8	TRBJ2-7	NA	NA	TGTGCCAGCAGCTTAGGGACTACCTACGAGCAGTACTTC	CASSLGTTYEQYF
TRBV9	TRBJ2-3	NA	NA	TGTGCCAGCAGCGTAGTTAGAGGAGAGCAGTATTTT	CASSVVRGEQYF
TRBV7-9	TRBJ2-1	NA	NA	TGTGCCAGCAGCCCCCCTGGGGATGAGCAGTTCTTC	CASSPPGDEQFF
TRBV27	TRBJ2-7	NA	NA	TGTGCCAGCAGTTTGGGGGCGGGAGAATACGAGCAGTACTTC	CASSLGAGEYEQYF
TRBV6-5	TRBJ2-3	NA	NA	TGTGCCAGCAGTTACTTCGGGGGCGAGACAGATACGCAGTATTTT	CASSYFGGETDTQYF
TRBV6-1	TRBJ1-1	NA	NA	TGTGCCAGCAGCGGGTGGACGGTGAACACTGAAGCTTTCTTT	CASSGWTVNTEAFF
TRBV6-5	TRBJ2-1	NA	NA	TGTGCCAGCAGTTCGGGACTGCCTAATGAGCAGTTCTTC	CASSSGLPNEQFF
TRBV7-9	TRBJ2-7	NA	TRBD1	TGTGCCAGCAGCTTAACGGGACAGGGTTCCCACGAGCAGTACTTC	CASSLTGQGSHEQYF
TRBV29-1	TRBJ2-7	NA	TRBD1	TGCAGCGTTGAAGATCGACAGGGGGGCCCCTACGAGCAGTACTTC	CSVEDRQGGPYEQYF
TRBV5-6	TRBJ2-1	few	NA	TGTGCCAGCAGCTTGTTAGGAGCTGGTGAGCAGTTCTTC	CASSLLGAGEQFF
TRBV11-3	TRBJ1-5	NA	NA	TGTGCCAGCAGCCCCAGGGTGCAGCCCCAGCATTTT	CASSPRVQPQHF
TRBV2	TRBJ2-6	NA	NA	TGTGCCAGCAGTGAAACTGGTCTCTCTGGGGCCAACGTCCTGACTTTC	CASSETGLSGANVLTF
TRBV5-6	TRBJ2-1	NA	NA	TGTGCCAGCAGCTTGTGGGTAAACAATGAGCAGTTCTTC	CASSLWVNNEQFF
TRBV5-1	TRBJ2-5	NA	TRBD1	TGCGCCAGCAGCTTGGACGGGAACAGGGGACGAGAGCAGTACTTC	CASSLDGNRGREQYF
TRBV27	TRBJ1-4	NA	NA	TGTGCCAGCAGTTTGTCTCCGGGGGGGGTTAATGAAAAACTGTTTTTT	CASSLSPGGVNEKLFF
TRBV27	TRBJ2-3	NA	NA	TGTGCCAGCAGTTTCGAGGAGCCAAGGGAAGATACGCAGTATTTT	CASSFEEPREDTQYF
TRBV14	TRBJ1-6	NA	NA	TGTGCCAGCAGCCAAGTTTACAGAAATAATTCACCCCTCCACTTT	CASSQVYRNNSPLHF
TRBV6-1	TRBJ1-1	few	NA	TGTGCCACCCTGGGGGGGACTGAAGCTTTCTTT	CATLGGTEAFF
TRBV5-1	TRBJ1-2	few	TRBD1	TGCGCCAGCAGCTTGTGGACAGGGGGAAACTATGGCTACACCTTC	CASSLWTGGNYGYTF
TRBV5-3	TRBJ2-2	NA	NA	TGTGCCAGAAGCTTGGAGAGGGACCGTCTGGCCGGGGAGCTGTTTTTT	CARSLERDRLAGELFF
TRBV27	TRBJ1-2	NA	NA	TGTGCCAGCAGTCTCGGGGGCTCCTATGGCTACACCTTC	CASSLGGSYGYTF
TRBV4-1	TRBJ2-7	NA	NA	TGCGCCAGCAGCCCCTACGTAGGGTATGGCTACGAGCAGTACTTC	CASSPYVGYGYEQYF
TRBV25-1	TRBJ2-5	NA	TRBD1	TGTGCCTCCACACAGGGGGCGTTTGAGACCCAGTACTTC	CASTQGAFETQYF
TRBV28	TRBJ1-6	NA	NA	TGTGCCAGCAGTTTATGGCCGGAACGTTCACCCCTCCACTTT	CASSLWPERSPLHF
TRBV5-8	TRBJ2-7	NA	NA	TGTGCCAGCAGCTTGGCCTTAGAGCGGTCCGCCTACGAGCAGTACTTC	CASSLALERSAYEQYF
TRBV28	TRBJ2-4	NA	NA	TGTGCCAGCAGTTTTGATGTCCTTCAGTACTTC	CASSFDVLQYF
TRBV7-8	TRBJ2-1	once	TRBD2	TGTGCCAGCAGCTTAATGAGCGGGAGTGGTAATGAGCAGTTCTTC	CASSLMSGSGNEQFF
TRBV7-6	TRBJ2-1	NA	NA	TGTGCCAGCAGCTTATTTTCCGGAGATGAGCAGTTCTTC	CASSLFSGDEQFF
TRBV11-2	TRBJ2-1	NA	TRBD2	TGTGCCAGCAGCTTACGGGGGGGAAGCTCCTACAATGAGCAGTTCTTC	CASSLRGGSSYNEQFF
TRBV7-9	TRBJ2-7	NA	NA	TGTGCCAGCAGCGCCTTCCCGGGGGAGCAGTACTTC	CASSAFPGEQYF
TRBV7-9	TRBJ2-1	NA	NA	TGTGCCAGCAGCTTAGTCCTCGGTACCTACAATGAGCAGTTCTTC	CASSLVLGTYNEQFF
TRBV15	TRBJ1-2	NA	NA	TGTGCCACCAGCGGGGGTTTTGGTGCCAACTATGGCTACACCTTC	CATSGGFGANYGYTF
TRBV5-4	TRBJ1-6	NA	NA	TGTGCCAGCAGCTTGGACGGATACCCTAATTCACCCCTCCACTTT	CASSLDGYPNSPLHF
TRBV19	TRBJ2-4	NA	NA	TGTGCCAGTAGTCCCACGGCAGGTAACATTCAGTACTTC	CASSPTAGNIQYF
TRBV4-1	TRBJ2-1	NA	NA	TGCGCCAGCAGCCAAGACGACGACTACAATGAGCAGTTCTTC	CASSQDDDYNEQFF